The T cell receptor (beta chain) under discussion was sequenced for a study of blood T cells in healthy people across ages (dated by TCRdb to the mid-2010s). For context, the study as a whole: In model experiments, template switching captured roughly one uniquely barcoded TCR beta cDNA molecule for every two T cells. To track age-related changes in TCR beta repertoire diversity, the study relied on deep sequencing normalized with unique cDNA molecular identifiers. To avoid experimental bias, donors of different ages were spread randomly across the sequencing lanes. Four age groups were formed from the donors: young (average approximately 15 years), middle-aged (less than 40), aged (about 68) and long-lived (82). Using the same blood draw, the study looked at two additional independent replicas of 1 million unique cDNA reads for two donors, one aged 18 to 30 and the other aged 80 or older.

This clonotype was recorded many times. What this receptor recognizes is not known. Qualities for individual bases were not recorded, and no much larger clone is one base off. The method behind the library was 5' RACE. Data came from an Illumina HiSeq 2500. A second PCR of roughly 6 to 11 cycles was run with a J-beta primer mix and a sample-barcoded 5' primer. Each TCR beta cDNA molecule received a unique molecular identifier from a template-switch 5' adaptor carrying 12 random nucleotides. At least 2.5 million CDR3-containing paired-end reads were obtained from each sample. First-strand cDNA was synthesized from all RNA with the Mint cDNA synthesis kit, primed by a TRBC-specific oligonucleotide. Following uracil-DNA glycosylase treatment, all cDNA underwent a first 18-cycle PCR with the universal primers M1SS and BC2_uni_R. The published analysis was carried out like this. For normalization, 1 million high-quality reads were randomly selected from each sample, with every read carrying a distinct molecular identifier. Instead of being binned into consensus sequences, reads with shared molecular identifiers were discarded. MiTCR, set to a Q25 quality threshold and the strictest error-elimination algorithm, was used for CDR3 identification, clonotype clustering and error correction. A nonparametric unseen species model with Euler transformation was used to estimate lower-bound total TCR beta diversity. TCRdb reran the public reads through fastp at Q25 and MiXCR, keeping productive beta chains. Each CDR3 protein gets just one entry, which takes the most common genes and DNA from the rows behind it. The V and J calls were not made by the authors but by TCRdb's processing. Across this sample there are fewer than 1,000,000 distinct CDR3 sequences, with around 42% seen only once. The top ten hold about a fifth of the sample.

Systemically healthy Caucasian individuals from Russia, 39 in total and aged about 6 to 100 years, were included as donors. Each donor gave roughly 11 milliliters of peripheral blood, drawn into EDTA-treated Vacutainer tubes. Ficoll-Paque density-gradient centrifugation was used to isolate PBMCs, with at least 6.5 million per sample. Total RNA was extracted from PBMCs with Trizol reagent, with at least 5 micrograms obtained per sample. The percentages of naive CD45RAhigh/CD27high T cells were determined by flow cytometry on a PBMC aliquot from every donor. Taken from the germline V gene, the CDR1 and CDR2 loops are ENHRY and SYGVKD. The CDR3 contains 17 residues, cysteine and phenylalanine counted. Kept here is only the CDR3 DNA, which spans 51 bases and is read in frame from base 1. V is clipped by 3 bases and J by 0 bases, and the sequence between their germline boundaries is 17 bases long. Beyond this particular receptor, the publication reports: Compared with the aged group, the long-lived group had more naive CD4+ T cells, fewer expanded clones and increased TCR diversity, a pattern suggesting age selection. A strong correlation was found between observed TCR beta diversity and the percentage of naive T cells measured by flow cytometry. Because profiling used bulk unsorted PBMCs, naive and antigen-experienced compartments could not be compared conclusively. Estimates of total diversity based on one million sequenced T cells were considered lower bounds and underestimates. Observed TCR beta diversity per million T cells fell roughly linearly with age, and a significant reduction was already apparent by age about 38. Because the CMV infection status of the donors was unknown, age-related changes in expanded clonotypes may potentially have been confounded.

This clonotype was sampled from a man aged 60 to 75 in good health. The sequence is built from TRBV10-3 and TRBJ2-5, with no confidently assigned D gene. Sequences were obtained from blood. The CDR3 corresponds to CAISDPRFERNQETQYF. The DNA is TGTGCCATCAGTGACCCGCGATTCGAACGAAACCAAGAGACCCAGTACTTC.